This TCR beta chain was identified during a study of graft-versus-host responses after intestinal transplantation. The CDR3 has 15 amino acids. CDR1 and CDR2 (germline): SGHDT, YYEEEE. V was pared by 0 bases and J by 4 bases, with 11 bases between. As for this clone: Antigen unknown.

Repertoires were generated with immunoSEQ multiplex PCR, while TCRdb's copy carries only in-frame clones and drops some. The sample contains some 110,000 clones, 85% to 95% of which appear only once. Here the sequenced sample was unstimulated CD8+ T cells sorted from spleen or lymph node cells, taken before transplant. The TCR sequence derives from a human donor who was the organ donor for an intestinal transplant. The rearrangement uses TRBV5-6 and TRBJ1-5; no firm D call. The CDR3 spells CASSLGWERNQPQHF. CDR3 sequence (DNA): TGTGCCAGCAGCTTGGGGTGGGAGCGTAATCAGCCCCAGCATTTT.